Only a few counts were recorded for the clone carrying this T cell receptor (beta chain). Its matching antigen is unknown. The sample belongs to a study of beta chain features in type 1 diabetes. TCRB transcripts that were expressed got sequenced, as all of the isolated RNA had been reverse transcribed. Assay used: immunoSEQ multiplex PCR; TCRdb lists only in-frame clones, some missing. The sample shows about 260,000 clones, roughly 22% of them seen only once. A sort by CD45RO/CCR7/CD25/CD127/CD95/CD27 yielded CD4+ naive, central memory, regulatory and stem cell-like memory cells. With V trimmed by 1 base and J by 10 bases, 9 bases remained unmatched. The CDR3 loop spans 15 amino acids. The germline V gene has CDR1 LGHNA and CDR2 YSLEER. Study results and limitations: VDJ junctions from patients with type 1 diabetes contained fewer insertions and more deletions. In all four CD4+ subsets, TCRB CDR3 length was significantly, moderately reduced in type 1 diabetes. Cells that show high TCR expression could be over-represented by cDNA sequencing.

The rearrangement joins TRBV4-3 to TRBJ2-1; 8 positions match TRBD2. Sample: naive CD4+ T cells from blood. The clonotype was recovered from a woman between 40 and 50 years old with type 1 diabetes. For the CDR3, the DNA is TGCGCCAGCAGCCAAGGAAAGAGAGCTAGCGGGGAGCAGTTCTTC. It codes for CASSQGKRASGEQFF.